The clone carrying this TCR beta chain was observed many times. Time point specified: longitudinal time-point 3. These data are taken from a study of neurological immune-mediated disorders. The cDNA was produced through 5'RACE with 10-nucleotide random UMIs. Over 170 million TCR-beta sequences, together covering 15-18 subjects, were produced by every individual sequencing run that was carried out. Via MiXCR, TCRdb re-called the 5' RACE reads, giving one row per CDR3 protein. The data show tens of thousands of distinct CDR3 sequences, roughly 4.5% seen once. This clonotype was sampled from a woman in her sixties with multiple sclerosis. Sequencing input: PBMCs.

The CDR3 DNA follows: TGCGCCAGCAGCCAAGCCGGGACGAGCCAAGAGACCCAGTACTTC. Protein sequence: CASSQAGTSQETQYF. This chain connects TRBV4-1 to TRBJ2-5; D may be TRBD1 or TRBD2 (5 bases each). Trimming cost V 1 base and J 1 base, with 10 bases left between them. The CDR3 contains 15 residues. In germline, CDR1 is MGHRA, CDR2 YSYEKL.